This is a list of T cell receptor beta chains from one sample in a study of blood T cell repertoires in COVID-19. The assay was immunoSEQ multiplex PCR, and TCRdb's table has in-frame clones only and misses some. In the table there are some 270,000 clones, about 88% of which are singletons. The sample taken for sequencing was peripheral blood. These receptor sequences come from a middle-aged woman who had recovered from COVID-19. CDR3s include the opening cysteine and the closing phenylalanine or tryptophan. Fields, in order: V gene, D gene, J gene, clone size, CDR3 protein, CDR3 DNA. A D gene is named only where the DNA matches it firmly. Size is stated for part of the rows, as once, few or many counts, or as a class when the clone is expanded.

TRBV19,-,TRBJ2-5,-,CASSMAVASWETQYF,TGTGCCAGTAGTATGGCCGTGGCTAGCTGGGAGACCCAGTACTTC
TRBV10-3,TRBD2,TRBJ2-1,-,CAISEFGEGPGQFF,TGTGCCATCAGTGAGTTTGGGGAGGGTCCGGGGCAGTTCTTC
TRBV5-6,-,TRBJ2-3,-,CASSLAGSGETQYF,TGTGCCAGCAGCTTGGCGGGGTCGGGGGAGACGCAGTATTTT
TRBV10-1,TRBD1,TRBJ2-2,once,CARAPGGDPGELFF,TGCGCCAGGGCACCAGGGGGTGATCCCGGGGAGCTGTTTTTT
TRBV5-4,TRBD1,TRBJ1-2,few,CASSSWTGGYGYTF,TGTGCCAGCAGCTCCTGGACAGGCGGATACGGCTACACCTTC
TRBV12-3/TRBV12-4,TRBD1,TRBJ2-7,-,CASSSGDRGEQYF,TGTGCCAGCAGTTCGGGGGACAGGGGCGAGCAGTACTTC
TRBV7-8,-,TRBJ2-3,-,CASSLTGDRTDTQYF,TGTGCCAGCAGCTTAACTGGAGACCGCACAGATACGCAGTATTTT
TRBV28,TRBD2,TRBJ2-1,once,CASRSLGGGNEQFF,TGTGCCAGCAGGTCCCTCGGCGGGGGCAATGAGCAGTTCTTC
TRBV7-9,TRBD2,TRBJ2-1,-,CASSVSVGGGAYNEQFF,TGTGCCAGCAGCGTCTCCGTCGGCGGGGGAGCTTACAATGAGCAGTTCTTC
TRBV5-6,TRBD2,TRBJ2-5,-,CASSPLAARETQYF,TGTGCCAGCAGCCCGCTAGCGGCCCGGGAGACCCAGTACTTC
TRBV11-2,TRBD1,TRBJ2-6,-,CASSRGGLSSGANVLTF,TGTGCCAGCAGCCGAGGGGGCTTAAGCTCTGGGGCCAACGTCCTGACTTTC
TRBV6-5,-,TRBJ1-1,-,CASRETMNTEAFF,TGTGCCAGCCGCGAGACAATGAACACTGAAGCTTTCTTT
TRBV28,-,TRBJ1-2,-,CASTPGREDYGYTF,TGTGCCAGCACCCCGGGGAGGGAGGACTATGGCTACACCTTC
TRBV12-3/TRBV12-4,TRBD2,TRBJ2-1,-,CASNSGRGGEQFF,TGTGCCAGCAATAGCGGGAGAGGAGGGGAGCAGTTCTTC
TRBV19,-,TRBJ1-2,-,CASSARTANYGYTF,TGTGCCAGTAGTGCCCGGACAGCTAACTATGGCTACACCTTC
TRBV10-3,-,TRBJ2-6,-,CAISESEVHSGANVLTF,TGTGCCATCAGTGAGTCTGAGGTCCACTCTGGGGCCAACGTCCTGACTTTC
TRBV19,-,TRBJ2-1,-,CASSPGVYNEQFF,TGTGCCAGTAGCCCCGGAGTTTACAATGAGCAGTTCTTC
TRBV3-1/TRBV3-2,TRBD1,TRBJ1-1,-,CASSQDSTGVNTEAFF,TGTGCCAGCAGCCAAGATTCGACAGGGGTGAACACTGAAGCTTTCTTT
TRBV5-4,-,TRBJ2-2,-,CASSLGRRTGELFF,TGTGCCAGCAGCTTGGGGCGGCGAACCGGGGAGCTGTTTTTT
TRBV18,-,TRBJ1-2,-,CASSPLDSPSNYGYTF,TGTGCCAGCTCACCCCTAGACAGTCCATCTAACTATGGCTACACCTTC
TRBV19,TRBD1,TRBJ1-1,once,CASSIGQGSTEAFF,TGTGCCAGTAGTATAGGACAGGGCAGCACTGAAGCTTTCTTT
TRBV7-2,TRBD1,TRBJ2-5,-,CASSWGQGGSETQYF,TGTGCCAGCAGCTGGGGACAGGGGGGCTCAGAGACCCAGTACTTC
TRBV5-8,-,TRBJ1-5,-,CASRERGRESNQPQHF,TGTGCCAGCAGGGAACGGGGAAGGGAGAGCAATCAGCCCCAGCATTTT
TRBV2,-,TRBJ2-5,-,CASSGSGQETQYF,TGTGCCAGCAGTGGAAGCGGGCAAGAGACCCAGTACTTC
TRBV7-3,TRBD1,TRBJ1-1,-,CASSSHQGGTEAFF,TGTGCCAGCAGTTCTCATCAGGGGGGCACTGAAGCTTTCTTT
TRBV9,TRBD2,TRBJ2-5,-,CASSWTSGISRQTQYF,TGTGCCAGTTCCTGGACTAGCGGGATAAGTCGGCAGACCCAGTACTTC
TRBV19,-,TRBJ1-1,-,CASSTRAIQGTEAFF,TGTGCCAGTAGTACCCGGGCAATACAGGGAACTGAAGCTTTCTTT
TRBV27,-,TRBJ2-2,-,CASSLRRINTGELFF,TGTGCCAGCAGCCTGAGGAGAATAAACACCGGGGAGCTGTTTTTT
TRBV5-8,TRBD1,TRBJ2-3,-,CASSTGQVLDTQYF,TGTGCCAGCAGCACCGGACAGGTGTTGGATACGCAGTATTTT
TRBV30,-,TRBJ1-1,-,CAWTQALNTEAFF,TGTGCCTGGACCCAGGCTCTGAACACTGAAGCTTTCTTT
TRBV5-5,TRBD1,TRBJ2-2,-,CASSWGTGNTGELFF,TGTGCCAGCAGTTGGGGGACAGGGAACACCGGGGAGCTGTTTTTT
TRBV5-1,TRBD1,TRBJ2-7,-,CASSRTGGLYEQYF,TGCGCCAGCAGTCGGACAGGGGGTCTCTACGAGCAGTACTTC
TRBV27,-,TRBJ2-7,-,CASSPATGLFNYEQYF,TGTGCCAGCAGTCCCGCGACAGGTCTTTTCAACTACGAGCAGTACTTC
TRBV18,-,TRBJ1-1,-,CASSPPIQAGEAFF,TGTGCCAGCTCACCACCGATACAGGCAGGTGAAGCTTTCTTT
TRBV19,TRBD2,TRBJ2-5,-,CASSIGGLAGGETQYF,TGTGCCAGTAGTATCGGGGGACTAGCGGGGGGAGAGACCCAGTACTTC
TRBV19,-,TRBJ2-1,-,CASRSSSSYNEQFF,TGTGCCAGTAGGAGTTCGAGCTCCTACAATGAGCAGTTCTTC
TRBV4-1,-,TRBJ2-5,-,CASSQGPGLETQYF,TGCGCCAGCAGCCAAGGCCCGGGGTTGGAGACCCAGTACTTC
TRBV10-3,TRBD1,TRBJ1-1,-,CAISEDRGRNTEAFF,TGTGCCATCAGTGAGGACAGGGGCCGGAACACTGAAGCTTTCTTT
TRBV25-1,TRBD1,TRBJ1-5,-,CASSGGTVDSNQPQHF,TGTGCCAGCAGTGGTGGGACAGTGGATAGCAATCAGCCCCAGCATTTT
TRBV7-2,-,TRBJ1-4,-,CASSLERAKLFF,TGTGCCAGCAGCTTAGAGCGGGCAAAACTGTTTTTT
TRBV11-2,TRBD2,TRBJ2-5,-,CASSQPPAGGWSETQYF,TGTGCCAGCAGCCAACCCCCGGCGGGAGGGTGGTCAGAGACCCAGTACTTC
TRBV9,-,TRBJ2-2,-,CASSVELRLGQGSTGELFF,TGTGCCAGCAGCGTAGAACTCAGATTAGGGCAGGGTTCTACCGGGGAGCTGTTTTTT
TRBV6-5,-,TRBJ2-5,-,CASSYRSTARETQYF,TGTGCCAGCAGTTACCGAAGCACGGCGAGGGAGACCCAGTACTTC
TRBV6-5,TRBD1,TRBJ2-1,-,CASSYNRGFEQFF,TGTGCCAGCAGTTACAACAGGGGATTTGAGCAGTTCTTC
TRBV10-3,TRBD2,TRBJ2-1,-,CAISEGVPSGSRNEQFF,TGTGCCATCAGTGAAGGGGTACCTAGCGGGAGTAGGAATGAGCAGTTCTTC
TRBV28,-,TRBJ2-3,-,CASSLSQGLRDTQYF,TGTGCCAGCAGTTTGTCCCAGGGGCTTCGAGATACGCAGTATTTT
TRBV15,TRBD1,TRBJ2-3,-,CATSSRDRSTDTQYF,TGTGCCACCAGCAGTAGGGACAGGAGCACAGATACGCAGTATTTT
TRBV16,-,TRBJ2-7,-,CASSHYRTAYEQYF,TGTGCCAGCAGCCATTACCGGACAGCCTACGAGCAGTACTTC
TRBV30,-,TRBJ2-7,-,CACSLGFYEQYF,TGTGCCTGTTCCTTGGGCTTCTACGAGCAGTACTTC
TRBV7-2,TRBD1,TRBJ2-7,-,CASRVDRVRDEQYF,TGTGCCAGCAGGGTGGACAGGGTCAGGGACGAGCAGTACTTC
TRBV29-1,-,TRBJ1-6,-,CSVVSGDSPLHF,TGCAGCGTTGTGTCGGGAGATTCACCCCTCCACTTT
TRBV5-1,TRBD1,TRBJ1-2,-,CASSSGTDLYGYTF,TGCGCCAGCAGCTCGGGGACAGACCTCTATGGCTACACCTTC
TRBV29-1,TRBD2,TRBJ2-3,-,CSVGGETSSDTQYF,TGCAGCGTTGGGGGTGAGACTAGCTCAGATACGCAGTATTTT